This entry is about one T cell receptor (beta chain). Its antigen is unidentified. The template was genomic DNA from peripheral blood, not RNA. Rearranged V-D-J TRB sequences were amplified with a mixed TRB-A/B primer pool. From the multiplex PCR reads, TCRdb called clonotypes with MiXCR, one entry per CDR3 protein. The sample includes 7,000 to 9,500 distinct CDR3 sequences, about a third of them seen just once. This specimen comes from a study of T cell repertoires in aging, cancer and after chemotherapy. Looking at the study overall: Repeat sampling of healthy donors over several months to years showed clear clonal overlap.

Findings and limits, study-wide: Median generation probability rose over the chemotherapy interval in each cancer cohort, suggesting rebound thymic output. Compared with age-matched healthy donors, untreated hematological or solid cancer patients showed higher blood TCR clonality.

The sample consisted of blood. The sequence came from a human donor in good health.

The CDR3 sequence: CASSYSSRGAANYGYTF. The DNA for the CDR3 is TGTGCCAGCAGTTACTCGAGTCGGGGGGCCGCTAACTATGGCTACACCTTC. The rearrangement links TRBV6-5 to TRBJ1-2; weak D call: TRBD1 (6 bases). From germline, CDR1 is MNHEY and CDR2 SVGAGI. With 0 bases removed from V and 0 bases from J, the gap between germline ends came to 14 bases. This CDR3 comprises 17 residues.